This is a list of T cell receptor beta chains from one sample in a study of blood T cell repertoires in COVID-19. Measured with immunoSEQ multiplex PCR; TCRdb has only the in-frame clones, and not every one. Of under 150,000 clones detected, roughly 85% appear once; the ten largest clones hold 3% to 4%. Sequences were obtained from peripheral blood. These receptors all stem from a man between 35 and 55 years old with acute or convalescent COVID-19. CDR3s include the opening cysteine and the closing phenylalanine or tryptophan. D genes are given only for firm matches. Where a row states a size, it is once, few, many or the class of an expanded clone; other rows omit it.

CDR3 protein: CATSDRTGSQHF
CDR3 DNA: TGTGCCACCAGTGACCGCACAGGGTCCCAGCATTTT
clone size: -
J gene: TRBJ1-5
V gene: TRBV24-1
D gene: -

CDR3 protein: CASSVGSSRLFF
CDR3 DNA: TGTGCCAGCAGCGTCGGTTCTAGCAGGCTGTTTTTT
clone size: -
J gene: TRBJ2-2
V gene: TRBV9
D gene: -

CDR3 protein: CASGGTGVTDTQYF
CDR3 DNA: TGTGCCAGCGGCGGGACAGGGGTTACAGATACGCAGTATTTT
clone size: -
J gene: TRBJ2-3
V gene: TRBV6-5
D gene: TRBD1

CDR3 protein: CASSLRGSSYNEQFF
CDR3 DNA: TGTGCCAGCAGCCTCCGGGGGAGCTCCTACAATGAGCAGTTCTTC
clone size: once
J gene: TRBJ2-1
V gene: TRBV7-8
D gene: -

CDR3 protein: CASSYGGGTEAFF
CDR3 DNA: TGTGCCAGCAGTTACGGGGGAGGAACTGAAGCTTTCTTT
clone size: few
J gene: TRBJ1-1
V gene: TRBV12-3/TRBV12-4
D gene: -

CDR3 protein: CASSPSIVAGGSEAFF
CDR3 DNA: TGTGCCAGCAGTCCCAGTATTGTGGCAGGGGGATCTGAAGCTTTCTTT
clone size: -
J gene: TRBJ1-1
V gene: TRBV27
D gene: TRBD1

CDR3 protein: CASSFGQNTEAFF
CDR3 DNA: TGTGCCAGCAGTTTTGGGCAAAACACTGAAGCTTTCTTT
clone size: -
J gene: TRBJ1-1
V gene: TRBV12-3/TRBV12-4
D gene: -

CDR3 protein: CASSSLAGGPTDTQYF
CDR3 DNA: TGCGCCAGCAGCTCTCTAGCGGGGGGCCCTACAGATACGCAGTATTTT
clone size: -
J gene: TRBJ2-3
V gene: TRBV5-1
D gene: TRBD2

CDR3 protein: CASSLWAGGLSEQFF
CDR3 DNA: TGTGCCAGCAGCTTGTGGGCAGGGGGGCTCAGTGAGCAGTTCTTC
clone size: -
J gene: TRBJ2-1
V gene: TRBV5-6
D gene: -

CDR3 protein: CASSLVRAHYEQYF
CDR3 DNA: TGTGCCAGCAGCTTAGTCAGGGCCCACTACGAGCAGTACTTC
clone size: -
J gene: TRBJ2-7
V gene: TRBV11-2
D gene: -

CDR3 protein: CASSQGRVSGNTIYF
CDR3 DNA: TGTGCCAGCAGCCAAGGACGGGTCTCTGGAAACACCATATATTTT
clone size: few
J gene: TRBJ1-3
V gene: TRBV14
D gene: -

CDR3 protein: CASSLQTGIASPLHF
CDR3 DNA: TGTGCCAGCAGCCTCCAGACAGGTATAGCTTCACCCCTCCACTTT
clone size: -
J gene: TRBJ1-6
V gene: TRBV5-5
D gene: -